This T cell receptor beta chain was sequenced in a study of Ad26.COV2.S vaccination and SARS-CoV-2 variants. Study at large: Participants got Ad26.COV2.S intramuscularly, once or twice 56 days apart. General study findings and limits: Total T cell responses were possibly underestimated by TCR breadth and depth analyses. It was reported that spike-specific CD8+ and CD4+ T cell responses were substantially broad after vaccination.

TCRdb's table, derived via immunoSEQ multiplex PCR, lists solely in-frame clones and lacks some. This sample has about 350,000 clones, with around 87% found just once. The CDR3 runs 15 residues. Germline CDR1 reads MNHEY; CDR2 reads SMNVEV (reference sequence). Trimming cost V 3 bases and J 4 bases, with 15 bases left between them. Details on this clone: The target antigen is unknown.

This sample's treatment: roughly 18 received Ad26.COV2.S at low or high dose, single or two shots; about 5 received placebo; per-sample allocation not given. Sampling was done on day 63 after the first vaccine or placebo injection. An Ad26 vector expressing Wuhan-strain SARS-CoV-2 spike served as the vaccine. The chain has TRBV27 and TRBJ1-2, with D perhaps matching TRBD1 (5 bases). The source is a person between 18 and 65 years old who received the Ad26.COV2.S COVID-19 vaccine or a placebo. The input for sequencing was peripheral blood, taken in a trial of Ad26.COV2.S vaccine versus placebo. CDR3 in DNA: TGTGCCAGCAGTTTGGGGCGGGATAGGGGCTATGGCTACACCTTC. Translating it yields CASSLGRDRGYGYTF.